The TCR beta chain described here comes from a study of regulatory T cells in long-lasting Graves disease. Time point here: newly diagnosed GD, antithyroid drugs for less than 3 months. The TCR library was made from RNA that had been extracted from PBMCs in TRIzol. To make TCR beta libraries, researchers used iRepertoire HTBI primers and Arm-PCR of CDR3 regions. TCRdb reanalysed the multiplex PCR reads using MiXCR and keeps one entry per CDR3 protein. The table includes about 530,000 distinct CDR3 sequences, 15% to 20% detected once. V shed 4 bases and J 4 bases; nucleotides not matched to a gene: 10. The germline CDR1 and CDR2 sequences are LNHDA and SQIVND (reference sequence). This CDR3 has 16 residues. This clonotype was seen more than once but under ten times. These same data were also listed under a study on T cells in Graves' hyperthyroidism and ophthalmopathy. Turning to that study: In the analysis, a 13 V-J model separated ophthalmopathy from stable hyperthyroidism. Before onset, ophthalmopathy was predicted by the model a median 6.5 months earlier.

The input for sequencing was peripheral blood mononuclear cells (PBMCs), taken at new diagnosis, from a patient treated with antithyroid drugs. The chain employs TRBV19 and TRBJ2-4; TRBD1 agrees at 7 bases. This clonotype was sampled from a woman aged 40 to 65 with Graves disease. The CDR3 is CASSSIQGQGKNIQYF. In DNA, the CDR3 is TGTGCCAGTAGTAGCATACAGGGGCAGGGTAAAAACATTCAGTACTTC.